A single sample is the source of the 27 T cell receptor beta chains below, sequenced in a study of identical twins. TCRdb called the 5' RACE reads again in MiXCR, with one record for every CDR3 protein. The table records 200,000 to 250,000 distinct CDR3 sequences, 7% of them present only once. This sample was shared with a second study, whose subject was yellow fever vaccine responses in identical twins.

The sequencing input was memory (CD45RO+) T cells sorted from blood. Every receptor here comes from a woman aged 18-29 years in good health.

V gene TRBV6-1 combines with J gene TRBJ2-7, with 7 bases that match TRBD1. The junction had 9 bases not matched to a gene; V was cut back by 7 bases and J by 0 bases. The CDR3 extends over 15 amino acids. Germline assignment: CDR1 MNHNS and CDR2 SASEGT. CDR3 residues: CASTEGARDSYEQYV. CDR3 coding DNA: TGTGCCAGCACCGAGGGGGCACGGGACTCCTACGAGCAGTACGTC.

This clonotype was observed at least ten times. CDR3 protein: CASSSYNEQFF. As DNA, the CDR3 is TGTGCCAGCAGTAGCTACAATGAGCAGTTCTTC. The chain recombines TRBV12-3 or TRBV12-4 with TRBJ2-1; D remains ambiguous. This CDR3 has 11 amino acids. The V end lost 5 bases, the J end lost 3 bases, and 2 bases lay between the germline ends.

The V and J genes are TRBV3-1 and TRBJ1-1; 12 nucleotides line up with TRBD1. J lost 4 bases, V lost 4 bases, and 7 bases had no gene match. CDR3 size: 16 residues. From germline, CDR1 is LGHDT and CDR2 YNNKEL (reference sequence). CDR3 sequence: CASSLGTGGAITEAFF. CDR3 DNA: TGTGCCAGCAGCCTTGGGACAGGGGGCGCGATCACTGAAGCTTTCTTT.

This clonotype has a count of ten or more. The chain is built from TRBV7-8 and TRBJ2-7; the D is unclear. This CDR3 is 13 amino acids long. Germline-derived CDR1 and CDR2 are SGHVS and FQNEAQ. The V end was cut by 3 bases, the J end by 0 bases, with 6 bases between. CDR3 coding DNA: TGTGCCAGCAGCTTTAGCAACTCCTACGAGCAGTACTTC. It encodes CASSFSNSYEQYF.

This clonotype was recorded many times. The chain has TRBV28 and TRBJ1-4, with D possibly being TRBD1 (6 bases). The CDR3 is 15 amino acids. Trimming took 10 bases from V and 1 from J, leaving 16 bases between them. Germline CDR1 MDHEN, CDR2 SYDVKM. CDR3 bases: TGTGCCATAGCGGGGGCAGTATTAACTAATGAAAAACTGTTTTTT. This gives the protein CAIAGAVLTNEKLFF.

The CDR3 DNA reads as TGCAGTGCAAAGGACACCCCAACCATTTACCAAGAGACCCAGTACTTC. Translated: CSAKDTPTIYQETQYF. This rearrangement joins TRBV20-1 to TRBJ2-5; a weak D match, TRBD1 (5 bases). Per germline, CDR1 DFQATT and CDR2 SNEGSKA (reference sequence). Between the trimmed V and J ends, which lost 6 bases and 0 bases, there was a span of 20 bases. The CDR3 consists of 16 residues.

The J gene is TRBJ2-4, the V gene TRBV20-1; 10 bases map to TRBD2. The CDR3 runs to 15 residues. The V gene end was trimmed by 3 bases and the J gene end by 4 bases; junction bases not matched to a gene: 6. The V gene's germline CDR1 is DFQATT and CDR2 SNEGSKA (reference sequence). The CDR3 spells CSASASGSGKNIQYF. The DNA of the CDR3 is TGCAGTGCTAGCGCTAGCGGGAGTGGGAAAAACATTCAGTACTTC.

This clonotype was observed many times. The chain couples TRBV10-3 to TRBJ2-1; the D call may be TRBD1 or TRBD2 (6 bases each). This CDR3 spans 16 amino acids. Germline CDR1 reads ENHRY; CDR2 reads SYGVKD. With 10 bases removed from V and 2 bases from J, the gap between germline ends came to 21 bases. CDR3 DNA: TGTGCCACAAAAACCGACGACGGGGGCGCCTACAATGAGCAGTTCTTC. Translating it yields CATKTDDGGAYNEQFF.

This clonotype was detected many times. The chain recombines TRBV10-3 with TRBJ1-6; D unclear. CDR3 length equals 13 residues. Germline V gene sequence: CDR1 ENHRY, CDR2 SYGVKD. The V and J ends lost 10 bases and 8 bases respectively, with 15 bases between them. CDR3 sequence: CATMDLPDSPLHF. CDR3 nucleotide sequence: TGTGCCACTATGGACCTCCCGGATTCACCCCTCCACTTT.

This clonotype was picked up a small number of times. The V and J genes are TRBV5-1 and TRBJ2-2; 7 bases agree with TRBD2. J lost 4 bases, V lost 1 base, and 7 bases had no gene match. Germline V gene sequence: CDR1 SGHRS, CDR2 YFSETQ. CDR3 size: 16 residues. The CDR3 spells CASSLSAGDPTGELFF. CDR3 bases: TGCGCCAGCAGCTTGTCGGCGGGAGATCCCACCGGGGAGCTGTTTTTT.

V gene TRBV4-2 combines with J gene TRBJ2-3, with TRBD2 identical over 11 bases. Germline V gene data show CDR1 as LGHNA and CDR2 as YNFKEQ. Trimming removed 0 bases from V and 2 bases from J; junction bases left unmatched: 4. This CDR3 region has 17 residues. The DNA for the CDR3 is TGTGCCAGCAGCCAAGATTTGACTAGCGGGACCACAGATACGCAGTATTTT. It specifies CASSQDLTSGTTDTQYF.

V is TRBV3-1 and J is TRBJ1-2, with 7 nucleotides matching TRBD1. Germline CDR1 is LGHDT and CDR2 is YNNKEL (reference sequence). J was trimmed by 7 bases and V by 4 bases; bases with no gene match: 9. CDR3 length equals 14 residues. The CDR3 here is CASSPDRFYSGYTF. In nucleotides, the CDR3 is TGTGCCAGCAGCCCGGACAGGTTTTACAGTGGCTACACCTTC.

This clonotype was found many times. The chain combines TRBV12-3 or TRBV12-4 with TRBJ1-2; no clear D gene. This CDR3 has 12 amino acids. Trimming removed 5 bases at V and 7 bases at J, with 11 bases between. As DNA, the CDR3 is TGTGCCAGCAGTCTCCATGTCGGTGGCTACACCTTC. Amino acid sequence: CASSLHVGGYTF.

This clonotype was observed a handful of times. CDR3 sequence: CASRTGRNQPQHF. The CDR3 DNA follows: TGTGCCAGCAGGACAGGGCGGAATCAGCCCCAGCATTTT. V and J are TRBV28 and TRBJ1-5; 7 bases map to TRBD1. V shed 6 bases, J shed 4 bases, and the junction held 3 bases outside the gene matches. Germline V gives CDR1 MDHEN, CDR2 SYDVKM. The CDR3 sequence is 13 residues long.

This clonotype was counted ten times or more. The CDR3 sequence is CATSDSPGRDSYNEQFF. The CDR3 DNA follows: TGTGCCACCAGTGATTCCCCCGGGAGGGACTCCTACAATGAGCAGTTCTTC. The rearrangement links TRBV24-1 to TRBJ2-1; 8 nucleotides line up with TRBD2. This CDR3 contains 17 residues. Germline CDR1 is KGHDR and CDR2 is SFDVKD. Trimming removed 2 bases from V and 0 bases from J; junction bases left unmatched: 5.

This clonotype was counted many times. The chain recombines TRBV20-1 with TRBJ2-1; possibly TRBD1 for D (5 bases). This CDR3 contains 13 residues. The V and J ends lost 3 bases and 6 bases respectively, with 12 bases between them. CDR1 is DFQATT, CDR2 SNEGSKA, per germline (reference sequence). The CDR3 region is CSASLDRRNEQFF. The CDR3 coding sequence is TGCAGTGCTAGTTTAGACAGACGCAATGAGCAGTTCTTC.

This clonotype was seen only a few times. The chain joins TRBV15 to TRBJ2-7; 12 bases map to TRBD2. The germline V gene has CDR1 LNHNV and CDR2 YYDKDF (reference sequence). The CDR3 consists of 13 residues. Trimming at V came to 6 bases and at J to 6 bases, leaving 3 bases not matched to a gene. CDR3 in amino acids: CATRLAGGSEQYF. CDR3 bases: TGTGCCACCAGACTAGCGGGAGGTAGCGAGCAGTACTTC.

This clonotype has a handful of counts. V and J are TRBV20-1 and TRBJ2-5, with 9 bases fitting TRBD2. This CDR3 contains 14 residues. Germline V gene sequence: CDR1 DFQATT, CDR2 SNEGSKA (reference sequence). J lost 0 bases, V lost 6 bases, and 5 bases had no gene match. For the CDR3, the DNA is TGCAGTGCCGCGGGGGGGGGAAACCAAGAGACCCAGTACTTC. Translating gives CSAAGGGNQETQYF.

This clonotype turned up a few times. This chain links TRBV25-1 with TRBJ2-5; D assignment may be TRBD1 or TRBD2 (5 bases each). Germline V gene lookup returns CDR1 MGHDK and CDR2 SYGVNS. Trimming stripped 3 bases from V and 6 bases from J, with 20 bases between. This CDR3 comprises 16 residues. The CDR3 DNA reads TGTGCCAGCAGTGACCCCGCGGGCAGGGATGAGCAGACCCAGTACTTC. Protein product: CASSDPAGRDEQTQYF.

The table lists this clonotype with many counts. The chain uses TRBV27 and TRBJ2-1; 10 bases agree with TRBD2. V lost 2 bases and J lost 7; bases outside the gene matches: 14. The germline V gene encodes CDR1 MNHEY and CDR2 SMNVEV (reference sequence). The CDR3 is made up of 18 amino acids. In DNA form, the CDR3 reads TGTGCCAGCAGTTTAAGGGCTAGCGGGGGAACTAATAGGAATGAGCAGTTCTTC. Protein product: CASSLRASGGTNRNEQFF.

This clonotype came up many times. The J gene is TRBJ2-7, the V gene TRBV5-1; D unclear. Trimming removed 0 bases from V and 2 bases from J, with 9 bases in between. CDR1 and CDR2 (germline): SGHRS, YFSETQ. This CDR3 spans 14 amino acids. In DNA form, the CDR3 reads TGCGCCAGCAGCTTGGGTGACAAACCCTACGAGCAGTACTTC. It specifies CASSLGDKPYEQYF.

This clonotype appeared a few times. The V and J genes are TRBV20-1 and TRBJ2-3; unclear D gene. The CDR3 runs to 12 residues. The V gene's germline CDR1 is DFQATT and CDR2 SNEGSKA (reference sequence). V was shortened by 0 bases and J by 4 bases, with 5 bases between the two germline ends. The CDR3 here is CSARESADTQYF. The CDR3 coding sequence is TGCAGTGCTAGAGAGTCTGCAGATACGCAGTATTTT.

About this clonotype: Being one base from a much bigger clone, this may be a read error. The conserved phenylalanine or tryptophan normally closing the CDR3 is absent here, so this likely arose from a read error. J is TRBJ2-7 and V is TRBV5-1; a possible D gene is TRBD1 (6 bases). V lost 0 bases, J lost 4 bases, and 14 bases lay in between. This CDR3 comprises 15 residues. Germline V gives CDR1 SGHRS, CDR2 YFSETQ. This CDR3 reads CASSLDPGARYEQYL. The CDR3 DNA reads TGCGCCAGCAGCTTGGATCCAGGGGCACGGTACGAGCAGTACCTC.

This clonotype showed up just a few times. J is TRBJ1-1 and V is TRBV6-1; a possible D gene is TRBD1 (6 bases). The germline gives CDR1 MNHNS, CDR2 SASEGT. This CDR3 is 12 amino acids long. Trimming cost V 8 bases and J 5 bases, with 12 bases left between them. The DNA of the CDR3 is TGTGCCAGCTCCCACGGGACAACTGAAGCTTTCTTT. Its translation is CASSHGTTEAFF.

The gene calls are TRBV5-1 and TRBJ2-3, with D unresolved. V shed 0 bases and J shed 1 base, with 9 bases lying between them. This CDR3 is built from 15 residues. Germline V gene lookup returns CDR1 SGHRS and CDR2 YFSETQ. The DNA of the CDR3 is TGCGCCAGCAGCTTGGGACCCCTCGGCACAGATACGCAGTATTTT. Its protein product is CASSLGPLGTDTQYF.

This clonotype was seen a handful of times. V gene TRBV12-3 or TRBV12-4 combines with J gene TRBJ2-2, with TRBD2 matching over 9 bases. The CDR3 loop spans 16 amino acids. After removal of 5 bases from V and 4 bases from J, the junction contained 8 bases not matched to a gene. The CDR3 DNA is TGTGCCAGCAGTCGGGCGGGAGGGCCGGGCACCGGGGAGCTGTTTTTT. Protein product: CASSRAGGPGTGELFF.

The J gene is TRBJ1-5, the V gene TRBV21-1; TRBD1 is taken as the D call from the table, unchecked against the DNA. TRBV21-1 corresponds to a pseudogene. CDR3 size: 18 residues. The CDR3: CASSKNGIGGGGNQPQHF. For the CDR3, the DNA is TGTGCCAGCAGCAAAAACGGGATTGGAGGGGGCGGCAATCAGCCCCAGCATTTT.